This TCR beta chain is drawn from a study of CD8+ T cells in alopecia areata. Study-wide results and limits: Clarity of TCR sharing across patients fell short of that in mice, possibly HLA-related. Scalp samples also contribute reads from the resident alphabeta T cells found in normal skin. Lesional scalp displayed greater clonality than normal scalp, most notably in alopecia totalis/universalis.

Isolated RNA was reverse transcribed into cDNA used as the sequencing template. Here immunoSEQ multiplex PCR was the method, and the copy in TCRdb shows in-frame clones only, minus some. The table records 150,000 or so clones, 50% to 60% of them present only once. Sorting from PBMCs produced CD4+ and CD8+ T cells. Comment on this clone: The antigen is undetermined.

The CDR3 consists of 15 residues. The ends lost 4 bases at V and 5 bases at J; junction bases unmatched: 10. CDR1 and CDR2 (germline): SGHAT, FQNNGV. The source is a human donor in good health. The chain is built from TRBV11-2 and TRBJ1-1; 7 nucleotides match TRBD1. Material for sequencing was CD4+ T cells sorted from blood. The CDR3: CASSSLRGDGTEAFF. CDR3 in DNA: TGTGCCAGCAGCTCCCTCAGGGGGGATGGGACTGAAGCTTTCTTT.